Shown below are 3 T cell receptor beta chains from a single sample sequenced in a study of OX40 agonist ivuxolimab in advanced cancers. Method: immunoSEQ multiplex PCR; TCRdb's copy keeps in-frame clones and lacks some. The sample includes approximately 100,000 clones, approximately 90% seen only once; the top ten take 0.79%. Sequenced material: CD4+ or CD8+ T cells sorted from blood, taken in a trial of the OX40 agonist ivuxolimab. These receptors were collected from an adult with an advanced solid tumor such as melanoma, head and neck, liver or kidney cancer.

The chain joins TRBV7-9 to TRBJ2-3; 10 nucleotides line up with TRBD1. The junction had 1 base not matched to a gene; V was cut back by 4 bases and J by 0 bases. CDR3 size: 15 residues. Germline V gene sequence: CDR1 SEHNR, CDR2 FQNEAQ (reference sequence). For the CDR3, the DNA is TGTGCCAGCAGCTCGGGACAGGGGAGCACAGATACGCAGTATTTT. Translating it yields CASSSGQGSTDTQYF.

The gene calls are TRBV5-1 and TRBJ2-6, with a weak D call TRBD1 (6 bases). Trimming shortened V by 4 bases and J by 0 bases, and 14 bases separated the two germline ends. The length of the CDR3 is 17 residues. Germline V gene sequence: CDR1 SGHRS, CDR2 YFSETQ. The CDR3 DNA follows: TGCGCCAGCAGCCGGGACATTCCCTACTCTGGGGCCAACGTCCTGACTTTC. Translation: CASSRDIPYSGANVLTF.

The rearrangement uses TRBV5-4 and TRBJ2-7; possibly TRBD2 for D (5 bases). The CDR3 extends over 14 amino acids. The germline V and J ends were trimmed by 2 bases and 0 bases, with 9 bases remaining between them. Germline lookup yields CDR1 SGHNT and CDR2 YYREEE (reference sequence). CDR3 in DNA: TGTGCCAGCAGCTTATACGCGGGCTCCTACGAGCAGTACTTC. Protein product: CASSLYAGSYEQYF.